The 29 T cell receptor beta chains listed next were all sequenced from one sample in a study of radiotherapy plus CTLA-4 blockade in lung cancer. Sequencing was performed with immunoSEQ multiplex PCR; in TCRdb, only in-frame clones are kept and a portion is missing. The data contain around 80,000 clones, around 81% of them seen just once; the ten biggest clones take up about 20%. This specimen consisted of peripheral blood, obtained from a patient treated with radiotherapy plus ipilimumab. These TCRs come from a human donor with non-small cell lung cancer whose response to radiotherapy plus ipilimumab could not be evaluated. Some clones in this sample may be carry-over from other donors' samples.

The CDR3 loop reads CASSVAILSDYGYTF. The DNA of the CDR3 is TGTGCCAGCAGCGTAGCTATACTGTCGGACTATGGCTACACCTTC. V usage is TRBV9 and J usage is TRBJ1-2; D unclear. Deletions cut 0 bases from V and 3 bases from J, with 12 bases between. The CDR3 runs to 15 residues. Per germline, CDR1 SGDLS and CDR2 YYNGEE. The full variable domain, its missing parts supplied by reference TRBV9 and TRBJ1-2, is DSGVTQTPKHLITATGQRVTLRCSPRSGDLSVYWYQQSLDQGLQFLIQYYNGEERAKGNILERFSAQQFPDLHSELNLSSLELGDSALYFCASSVAILSDYGYTFGSGTRLTVV.

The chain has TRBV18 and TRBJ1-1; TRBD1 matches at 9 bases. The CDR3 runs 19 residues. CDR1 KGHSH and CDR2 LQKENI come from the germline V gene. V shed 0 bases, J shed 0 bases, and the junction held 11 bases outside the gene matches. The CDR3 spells CASSPPLLTGGHMNTEAFF. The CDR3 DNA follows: TGTGCCAGCTCACCACCGTTGTTAACAGGGGGCCACATGAACACTGAAGCTTTCTTT.

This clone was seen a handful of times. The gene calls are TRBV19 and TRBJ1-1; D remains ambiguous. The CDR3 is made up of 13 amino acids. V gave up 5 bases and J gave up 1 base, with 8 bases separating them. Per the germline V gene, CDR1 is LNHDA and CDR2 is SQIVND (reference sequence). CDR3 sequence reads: CASSLRGNTEAFF. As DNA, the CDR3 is TGTGCCAGTAGTCTTCGGGGGAACACTGAAGCTTTCTTT.

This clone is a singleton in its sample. The CDR3 protein is CASSARETRGYTF. The CDR3, as DNA: TGCGCCAGCAGCGCCCGGGAGACGAGGGGCTACACCTTC. J is TRBJ1-2 and V is TRBV4-3; D remains ambiguous. This CDR3 is 13 amino acids long. The V gene's germline CDR1 is LGHNA and CDR2 YSLEER. Trimming left V 5 bases short and J 8 bases short, with 15 bases between.

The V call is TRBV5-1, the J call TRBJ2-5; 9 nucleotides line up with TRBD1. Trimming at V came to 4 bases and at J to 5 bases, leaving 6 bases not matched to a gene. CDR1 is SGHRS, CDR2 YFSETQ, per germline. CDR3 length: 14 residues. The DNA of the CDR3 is TGCGCCAGCAGCACCTGGGACAGGGAGGAGACCCAGTACTTC. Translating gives CASSTWDREETQYF.

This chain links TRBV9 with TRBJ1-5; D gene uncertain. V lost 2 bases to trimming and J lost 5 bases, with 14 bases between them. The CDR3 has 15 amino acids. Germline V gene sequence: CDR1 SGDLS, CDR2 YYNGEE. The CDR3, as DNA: TGTGCCAGCAGCGTCAACCCCGACGGGTATCAGCCCCAGCATTTT. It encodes CASSVNPDGYQPQHF. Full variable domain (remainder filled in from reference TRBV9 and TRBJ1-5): DSGVTQTPKHLITATGQRVTLRCSPRSGDLSVYWYQQSLDQGLQFLIQYYNGEERAKGNILERFSAQQFPDLHSELNLSSLELGDSALYFCASSVNPDGYQPQHFGDGTRLSIL.

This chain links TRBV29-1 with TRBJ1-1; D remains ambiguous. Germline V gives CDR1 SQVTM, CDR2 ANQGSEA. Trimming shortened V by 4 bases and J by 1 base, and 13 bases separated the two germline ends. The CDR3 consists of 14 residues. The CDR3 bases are TGCAGCGTTGCCCGACTGTTACCGAACACTGAAGCTTTCTTT. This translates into CSVARLLPNTEAFF.

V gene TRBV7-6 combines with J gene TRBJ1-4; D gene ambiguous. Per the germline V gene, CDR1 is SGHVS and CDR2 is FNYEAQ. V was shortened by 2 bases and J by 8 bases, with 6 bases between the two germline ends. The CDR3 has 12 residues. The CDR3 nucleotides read TGTGCCAGCAGCTTACGCGGCGAAAAACTGTTTTTT. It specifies CASSLRGEKLFF.

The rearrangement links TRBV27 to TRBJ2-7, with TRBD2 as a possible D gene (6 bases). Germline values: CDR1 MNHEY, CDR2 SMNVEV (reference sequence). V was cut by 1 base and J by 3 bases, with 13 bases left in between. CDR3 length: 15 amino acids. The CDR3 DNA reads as TGTGCCAGCAGTTTATGGGGGACCGGGGGCTACGAGCAGTACTTC. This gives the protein CASSLWGTGGYEQYF.

CDR3 in DNA: TGTGCCAGCAGCCCCGCCCTCGGGTACGAGCAGTACTTC. Encoded protein: CASSPALGYEQYF. This chain joins TRBV7-9 and TRBJ2-7; D call uncertain. Germline V CDR1 and CDR2: SEHNR, FQNEAQ (reference sequence). The CDR3 is made up of 13 amino acids. V lost 5 bases, J lost 4 bases, and 12 bases lay in between.

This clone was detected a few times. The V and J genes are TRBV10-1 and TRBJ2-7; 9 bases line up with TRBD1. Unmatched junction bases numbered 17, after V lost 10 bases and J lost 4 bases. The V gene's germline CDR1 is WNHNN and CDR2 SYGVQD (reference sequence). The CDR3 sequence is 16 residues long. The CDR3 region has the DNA TGCGCCACTCACTTGTTTAAGGGACAGGGCCTTTACGAGCAGTACTTC. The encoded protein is CATHLFKGQGLYEQYF.

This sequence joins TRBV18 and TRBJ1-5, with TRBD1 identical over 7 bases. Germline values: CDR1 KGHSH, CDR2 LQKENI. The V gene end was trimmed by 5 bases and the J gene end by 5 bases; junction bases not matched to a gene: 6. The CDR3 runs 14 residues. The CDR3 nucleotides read TGTGCCAGCTCAGTAGGGGGCCGGGATCAGCCCCAGCATTTT. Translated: CASSVGGRDQPQHF. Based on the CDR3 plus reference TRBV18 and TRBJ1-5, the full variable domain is NAGVMQNPRHLVRRRGQEARLRCSPMKGHSHVYWYRQLPEEGLKFMVYLQKENIIDESGMPKERFSAEFPKEGPSILRIQQVVRGDSAAYFCASSVGGRDQPQHFGDGTRLSIL.

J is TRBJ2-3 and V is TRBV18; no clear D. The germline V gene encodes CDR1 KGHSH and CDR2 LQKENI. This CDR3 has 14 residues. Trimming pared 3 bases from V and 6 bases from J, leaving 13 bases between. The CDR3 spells CASSPLSTSDTQYF. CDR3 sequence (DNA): TGTGCCAGCTCACCCCTATCGACTTCGGATACGCAGTATTTT.

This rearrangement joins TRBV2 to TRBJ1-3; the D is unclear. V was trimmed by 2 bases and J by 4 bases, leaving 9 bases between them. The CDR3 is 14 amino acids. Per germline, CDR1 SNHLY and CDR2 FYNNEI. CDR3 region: CASSEWGGGNTIYF. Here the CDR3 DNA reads TGTGCCAGCAGTGAATGGGGAGGGGGAAACACCATATATTTT.

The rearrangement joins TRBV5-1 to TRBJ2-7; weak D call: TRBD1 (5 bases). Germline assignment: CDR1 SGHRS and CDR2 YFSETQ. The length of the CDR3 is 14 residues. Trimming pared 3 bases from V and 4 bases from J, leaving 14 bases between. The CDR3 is CASSSAQGSYEQYF. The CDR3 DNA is TGCGCCAGCAGCTCTGCCCAGGGTTCGTACGAGCAGTACTTC.

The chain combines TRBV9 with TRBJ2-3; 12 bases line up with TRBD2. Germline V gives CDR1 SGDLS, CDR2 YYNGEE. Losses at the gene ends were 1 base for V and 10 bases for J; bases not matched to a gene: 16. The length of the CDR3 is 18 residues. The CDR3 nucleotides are TGTGCCAGCAGCGTACTTGCCGACCTGACTAGCGGGGGCTCCTCGCAGTATTTT. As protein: CASSVLADLTSGGSSQYF.

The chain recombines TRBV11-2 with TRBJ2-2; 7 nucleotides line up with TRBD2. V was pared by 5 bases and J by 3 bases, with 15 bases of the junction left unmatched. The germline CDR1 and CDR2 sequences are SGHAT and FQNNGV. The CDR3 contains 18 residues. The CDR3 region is CASSLNKLGRGYTGELFF. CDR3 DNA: TGTGCCAGCAGCCTAAATAAACTGGGGCGGGGGTACACCGGGGAGCTGTTTTTT. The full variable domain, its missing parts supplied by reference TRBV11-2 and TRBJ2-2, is EAGVAQSPRYKIIEKRQSVAFWCNPISGHATLYWYQQILGQGPKLLIQFQNNGVVDDSQLPKDRFSAERLKGVDSTLKIQPAKLEDSAVYLCASSLNKLGRGYTGELFFGEGSRLTVL.

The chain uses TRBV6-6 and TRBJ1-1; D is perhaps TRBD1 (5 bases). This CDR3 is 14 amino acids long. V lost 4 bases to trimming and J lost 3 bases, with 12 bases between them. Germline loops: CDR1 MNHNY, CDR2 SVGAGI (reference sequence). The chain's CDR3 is CASSSAGRDTEAFF. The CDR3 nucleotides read TGTGCCAGCAGTTCTGCAGGGAGGGACACTGAAGCTTTCTTT.

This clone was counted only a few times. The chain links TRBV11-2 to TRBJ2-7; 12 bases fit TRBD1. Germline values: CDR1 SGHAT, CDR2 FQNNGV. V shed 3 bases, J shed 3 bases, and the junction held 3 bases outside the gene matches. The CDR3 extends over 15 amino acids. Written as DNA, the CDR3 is TGTGCCAGCAGCTTTGGGGACAGGGGGCTCTACGAGCAGTACTTC. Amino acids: CASSFGDRGLYEQYF.

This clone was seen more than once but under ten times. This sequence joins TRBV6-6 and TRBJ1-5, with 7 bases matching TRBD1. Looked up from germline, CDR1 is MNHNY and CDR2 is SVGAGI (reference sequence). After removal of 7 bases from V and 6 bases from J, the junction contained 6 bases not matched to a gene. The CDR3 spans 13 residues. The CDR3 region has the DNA TGTGCCAGCACCGACAGGGTAACTCAGCCCCAGCATTTT. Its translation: CASTDRVTQPQHF.

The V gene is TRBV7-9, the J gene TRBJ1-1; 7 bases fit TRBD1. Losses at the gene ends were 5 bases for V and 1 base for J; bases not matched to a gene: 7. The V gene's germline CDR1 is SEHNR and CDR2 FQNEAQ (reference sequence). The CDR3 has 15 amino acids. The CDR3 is CASSPTQGWNTEAFF. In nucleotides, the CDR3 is TGTGCCAGCAGCCCCACACAGGGGTGGAACACTGAAGCTTTCTTT.

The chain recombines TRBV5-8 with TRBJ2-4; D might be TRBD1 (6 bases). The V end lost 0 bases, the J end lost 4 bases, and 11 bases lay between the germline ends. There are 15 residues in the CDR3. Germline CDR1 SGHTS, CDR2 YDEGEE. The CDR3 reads CASSLEWDTKNIQYF. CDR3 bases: TGTGCCAGCAGCTTGGAATGGGACACGAAAAACATTCAGTACTTC.

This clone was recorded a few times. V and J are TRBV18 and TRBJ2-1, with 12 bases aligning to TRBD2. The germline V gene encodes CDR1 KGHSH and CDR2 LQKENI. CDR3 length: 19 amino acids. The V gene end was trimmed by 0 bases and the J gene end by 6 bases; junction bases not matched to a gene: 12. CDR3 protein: CASSPPYGSSGGAANEQFF. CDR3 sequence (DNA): TGTGCCAGCTCACCACCATATGGCTCTAGCGGGGGGGCCGCCAATGAGCAGTTCTTC.

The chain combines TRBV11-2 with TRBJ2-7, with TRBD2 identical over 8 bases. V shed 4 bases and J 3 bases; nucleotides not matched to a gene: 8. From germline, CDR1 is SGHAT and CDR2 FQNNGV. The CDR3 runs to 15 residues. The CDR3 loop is CASSSPREGGYEQYF. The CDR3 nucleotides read TGTGCCAGCAGCTCCCCCCGGGAGGGAGGCTACGAGCAGTACTTC.

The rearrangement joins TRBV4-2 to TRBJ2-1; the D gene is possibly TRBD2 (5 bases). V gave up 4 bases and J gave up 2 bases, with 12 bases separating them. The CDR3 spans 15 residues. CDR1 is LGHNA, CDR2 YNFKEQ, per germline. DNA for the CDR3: TGTGCCAGCAGCCCTCTAGCAGAGACCTACAATGAGCAGTTCTTC. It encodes CASSPLAETYNEQFF.

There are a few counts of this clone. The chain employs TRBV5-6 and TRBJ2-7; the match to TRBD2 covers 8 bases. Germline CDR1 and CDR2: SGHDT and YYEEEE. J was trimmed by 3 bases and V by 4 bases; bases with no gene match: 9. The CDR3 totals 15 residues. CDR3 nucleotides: TGTGCCAGCAGCCGTCGCGGGGGGCCCAACTACGAGCAGTACTTC. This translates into CASSRRGGPNYEQYF.

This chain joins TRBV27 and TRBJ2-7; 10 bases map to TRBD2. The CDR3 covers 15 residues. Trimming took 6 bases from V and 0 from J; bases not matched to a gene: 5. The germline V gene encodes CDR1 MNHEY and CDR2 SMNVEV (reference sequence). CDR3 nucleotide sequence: TGTGCCAGCAGACTAGCGGGGACAAGCTCCTACGAGCAGTACTTC. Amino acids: CASRLAGTSSYEQYF.

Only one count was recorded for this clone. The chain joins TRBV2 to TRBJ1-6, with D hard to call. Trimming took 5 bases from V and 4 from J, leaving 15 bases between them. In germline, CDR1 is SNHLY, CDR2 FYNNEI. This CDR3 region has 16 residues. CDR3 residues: CASSSGRTLYNSPLHF. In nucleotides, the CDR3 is TGTGCCAGCAGTTCCGGACGGACTCTGTATAATTCACCCCTCCACTTT. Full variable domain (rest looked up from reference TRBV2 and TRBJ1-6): EPEVTQTPSHQVTQMGQEVILRCVPISNHLYFYWYRQILGQKVEFLVSFYNNEISEKSEIFDDQFSVERPDGSNFTLKIRSTKLEDSAMYFCASSSGRTLYNSPLHFGNGTRLTVT.

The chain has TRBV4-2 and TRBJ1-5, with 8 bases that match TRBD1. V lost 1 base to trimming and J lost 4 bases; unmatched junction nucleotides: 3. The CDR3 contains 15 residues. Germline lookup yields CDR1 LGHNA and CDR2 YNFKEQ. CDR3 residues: CASSQGQGTNQPQHF. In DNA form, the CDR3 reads TGTGCCAGCAGCCAAGGACAGGGGACAAATCAGCCCCAGCATTTT.